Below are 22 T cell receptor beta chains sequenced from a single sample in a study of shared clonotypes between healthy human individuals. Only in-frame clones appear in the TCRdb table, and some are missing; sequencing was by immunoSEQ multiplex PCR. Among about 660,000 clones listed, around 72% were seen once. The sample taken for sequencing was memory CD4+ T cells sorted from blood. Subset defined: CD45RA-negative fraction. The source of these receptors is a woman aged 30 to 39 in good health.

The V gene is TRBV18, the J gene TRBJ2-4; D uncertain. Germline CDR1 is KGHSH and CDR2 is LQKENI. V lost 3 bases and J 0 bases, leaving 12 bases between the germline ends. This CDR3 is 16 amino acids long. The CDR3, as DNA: TGTGCCAGCTCACCGGTTAAAGACCTAGCCAAAAACATTCAGTACTTC. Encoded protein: CASSPVKDLAKNIQYF. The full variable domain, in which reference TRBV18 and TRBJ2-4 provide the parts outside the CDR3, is NAGVMQNPRHLVRRRGQEARLRCSPMKGHSHVYWYRQLPEEGLKFMVYLQKENIIDESGMPKERFSAEFPKEGPSILRIQQVVRGDSAAYFCASSPVKDLAKNIQYFGAGTRLSVL.

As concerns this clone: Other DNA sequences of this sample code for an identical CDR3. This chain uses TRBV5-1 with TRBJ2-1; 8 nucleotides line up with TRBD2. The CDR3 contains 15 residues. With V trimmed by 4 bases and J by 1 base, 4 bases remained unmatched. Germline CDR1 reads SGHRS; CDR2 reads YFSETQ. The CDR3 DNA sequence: TGCGCCAGCAGCACGTCTAGCGGGTCCTACAATGAGCAGTTCTTC. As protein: CASSTSSGSYNEQFF.

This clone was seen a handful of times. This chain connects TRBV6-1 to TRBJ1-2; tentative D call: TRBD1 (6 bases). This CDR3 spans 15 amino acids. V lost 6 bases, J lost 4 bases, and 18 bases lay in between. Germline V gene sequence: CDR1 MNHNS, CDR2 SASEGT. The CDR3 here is CASRNTGRGAYGYTF. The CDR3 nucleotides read TGTGCCAGCAGAAACACAGGGCGGGGGGCCTATGGCTACACCTTC.

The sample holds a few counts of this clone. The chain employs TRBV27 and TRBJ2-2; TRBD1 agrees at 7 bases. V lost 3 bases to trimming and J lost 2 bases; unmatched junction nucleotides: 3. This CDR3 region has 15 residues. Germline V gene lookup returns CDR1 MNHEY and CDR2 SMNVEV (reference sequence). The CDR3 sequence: CASSLDRRNTGELFF. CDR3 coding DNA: TGTGCCAGCAGTTTGGACAGGCGAAACACCGGGGAGCTGTTTTTT.

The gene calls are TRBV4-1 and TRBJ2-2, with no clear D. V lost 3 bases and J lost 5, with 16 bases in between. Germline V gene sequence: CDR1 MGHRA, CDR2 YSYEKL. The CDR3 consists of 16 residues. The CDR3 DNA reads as TGCGCCAGCAGCCACATTAACGCGGAGTTGACCGGGGAGCTGTTTTTT. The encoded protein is CASSHINAELTGELFF.

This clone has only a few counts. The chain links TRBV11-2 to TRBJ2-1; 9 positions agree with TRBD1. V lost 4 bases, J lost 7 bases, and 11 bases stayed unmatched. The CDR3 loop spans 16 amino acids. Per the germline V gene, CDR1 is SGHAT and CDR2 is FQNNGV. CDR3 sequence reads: CASSWNAGQGRNEQFF. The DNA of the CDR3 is TGTGCCAGCAGCTGGAACGCGGGACAGGGTCGAAATGAGCAGTTCTTC. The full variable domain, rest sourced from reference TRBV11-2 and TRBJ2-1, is EAGVAQSPRYKIIEKRQSVAFWCNPISGHATLYWYQQILGQGPKLLIQFQNNGVVDDSQLPKDRFSAERLKGVDSTLKIQPAKLEDSAVYLCASSWNAGQGRNEQFFGPGTRLTVL.

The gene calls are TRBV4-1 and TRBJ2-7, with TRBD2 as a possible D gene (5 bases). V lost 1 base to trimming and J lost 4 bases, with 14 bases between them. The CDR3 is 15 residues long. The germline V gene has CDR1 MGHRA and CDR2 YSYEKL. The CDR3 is CASSQAVGVRYEQYF. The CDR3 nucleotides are TGCGCCAGCAGCCAAGCAGTGGGAGTAAGGTACGAGCAGTACTTC.

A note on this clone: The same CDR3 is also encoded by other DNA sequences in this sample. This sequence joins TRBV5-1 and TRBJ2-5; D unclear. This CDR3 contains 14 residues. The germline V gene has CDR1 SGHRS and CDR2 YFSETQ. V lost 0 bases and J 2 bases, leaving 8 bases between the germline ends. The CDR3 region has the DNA TGCGCCAGCAGCTTGGGTTCCGAGCAAGAGACCCAGTACTTC. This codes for CASSLGSEQETQYF.

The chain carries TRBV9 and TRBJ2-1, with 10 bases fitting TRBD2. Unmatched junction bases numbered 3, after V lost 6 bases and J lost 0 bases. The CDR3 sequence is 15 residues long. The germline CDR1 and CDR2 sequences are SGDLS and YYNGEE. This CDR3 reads CASTSSGSSYNEQFF. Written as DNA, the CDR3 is TGTGCCAGCACCTCTAGCGGGAGCTCCTACAATGAGCAGTTCTTC. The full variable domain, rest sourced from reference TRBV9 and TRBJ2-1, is DSGVTQTPKHLITATGQRVTLRCSPRSGDLSVYWYQQSLDQGLQFLIQYYNGEERAKGNILERFSAQQFPDLHSELNLSSLELGDSALYFCASTSSGSSYNEQFFGPGTRLTVL.

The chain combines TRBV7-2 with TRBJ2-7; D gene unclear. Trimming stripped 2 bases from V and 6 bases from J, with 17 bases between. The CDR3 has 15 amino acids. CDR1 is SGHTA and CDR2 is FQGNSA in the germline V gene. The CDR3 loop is CASSLNPAQGPEQYF. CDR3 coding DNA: TGTGCCAGCAGCTTAAACCCTGCTCAAGGTCCCGAGCAGTACTTC.

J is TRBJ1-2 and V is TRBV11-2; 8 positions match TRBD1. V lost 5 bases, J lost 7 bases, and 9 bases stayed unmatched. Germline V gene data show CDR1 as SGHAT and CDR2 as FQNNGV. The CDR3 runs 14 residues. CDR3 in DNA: TGTGCCAGCAGCCCGACAGGGGATGAAAGTGGCTACACCTTC. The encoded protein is CASSPTGDESGYTF.

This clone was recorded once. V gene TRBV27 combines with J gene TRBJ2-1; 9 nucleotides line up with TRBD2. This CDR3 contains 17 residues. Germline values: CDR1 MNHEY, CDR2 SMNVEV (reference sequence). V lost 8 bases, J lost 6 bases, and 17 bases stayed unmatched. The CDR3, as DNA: TGTGCCAGCCGTGGTATAGCAGTAGCGGGAGATGTCAATGAGCAGTTCTTC. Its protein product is CASRGIAVAGDVNEQFF.

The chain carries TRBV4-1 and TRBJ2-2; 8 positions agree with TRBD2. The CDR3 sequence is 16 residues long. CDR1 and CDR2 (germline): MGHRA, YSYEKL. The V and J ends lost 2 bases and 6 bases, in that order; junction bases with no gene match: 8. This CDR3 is CASSQYPREGPGELFF. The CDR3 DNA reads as TGCGCCAGCAGCCAATACCCTCGGGAGGGCCCCGGGGAGCTGTTTTTT.

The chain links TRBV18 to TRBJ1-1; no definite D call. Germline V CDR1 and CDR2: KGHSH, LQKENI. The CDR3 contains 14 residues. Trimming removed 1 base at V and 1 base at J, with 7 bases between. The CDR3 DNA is TGTGCCAGCTCACCACGCACCCAGAACACTGAAGCTTTCTTT. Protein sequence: CASSPRTQNTEAFF.

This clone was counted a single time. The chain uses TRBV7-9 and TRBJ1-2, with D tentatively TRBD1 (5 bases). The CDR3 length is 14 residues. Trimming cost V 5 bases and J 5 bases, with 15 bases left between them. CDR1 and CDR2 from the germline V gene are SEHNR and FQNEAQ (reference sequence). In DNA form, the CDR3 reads TGTGCCAGCAGCGTACCGGGACGCGGGTATGGCTACACCTTC. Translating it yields CASSVPGRGYGYTF.

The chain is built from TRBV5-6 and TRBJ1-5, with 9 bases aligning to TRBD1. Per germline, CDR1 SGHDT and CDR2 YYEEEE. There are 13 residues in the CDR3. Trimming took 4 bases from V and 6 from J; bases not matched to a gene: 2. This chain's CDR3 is CASSRDRAQPQHF. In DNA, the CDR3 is TGTGCCAGCAGCAGGGACAGGGCTCAGCCCCAGCATTTT.

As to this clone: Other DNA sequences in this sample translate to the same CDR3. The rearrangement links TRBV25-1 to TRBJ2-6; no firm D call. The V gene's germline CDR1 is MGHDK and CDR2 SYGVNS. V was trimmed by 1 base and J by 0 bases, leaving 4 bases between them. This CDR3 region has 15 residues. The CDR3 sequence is CASSESGSGANVLTF. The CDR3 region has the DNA TGTGCCAGCAGTGAATCCGGCTCTGGGGCCAACGTCCTGACTTTC.

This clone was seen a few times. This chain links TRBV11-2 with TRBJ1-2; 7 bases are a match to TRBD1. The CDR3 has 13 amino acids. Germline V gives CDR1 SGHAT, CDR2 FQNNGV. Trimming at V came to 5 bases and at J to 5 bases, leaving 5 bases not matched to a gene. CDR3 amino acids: CASSPDRWYGYTF. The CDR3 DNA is TGTGCCAGCAGCCCGGACAGGTGGTATGGCTACACCTTC.

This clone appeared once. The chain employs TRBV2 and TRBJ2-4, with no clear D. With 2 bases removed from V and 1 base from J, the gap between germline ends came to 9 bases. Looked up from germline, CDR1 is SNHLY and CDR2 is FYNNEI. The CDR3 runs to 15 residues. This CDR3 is CASSENDRAKNIQYF. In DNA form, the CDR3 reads TGTGCCAGCAGTGAAAATGATAGGGCCAAAAACATTCAGTACTTC.

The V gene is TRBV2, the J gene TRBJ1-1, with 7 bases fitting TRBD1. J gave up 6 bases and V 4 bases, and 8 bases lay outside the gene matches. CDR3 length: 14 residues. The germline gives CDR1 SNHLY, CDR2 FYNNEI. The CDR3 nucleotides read TGTGCCAGCAGTGCCCAGGGGGTCGGCTCTGAAGCTTTCTTT. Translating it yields CASSAQGVGSEAFF.

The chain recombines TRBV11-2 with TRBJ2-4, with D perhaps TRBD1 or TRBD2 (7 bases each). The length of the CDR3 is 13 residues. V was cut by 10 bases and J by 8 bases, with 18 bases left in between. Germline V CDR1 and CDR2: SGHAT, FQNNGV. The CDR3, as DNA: TGTGCCACTCAACAGGGGACTAAGGACATTCAGTACTTC. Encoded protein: CATQQGTKDIQYF. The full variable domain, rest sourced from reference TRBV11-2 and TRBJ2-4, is EAGVAQSPRYKIIEKRQSVAFWCNPISGHATLYWYQQILGQGPKLLIQFQNNGVVDDSQLPKDRFSAERLKGVDSTLKIQPAKLEDSAVYLCATQQGTKDIQYFGAGTRLSVL.

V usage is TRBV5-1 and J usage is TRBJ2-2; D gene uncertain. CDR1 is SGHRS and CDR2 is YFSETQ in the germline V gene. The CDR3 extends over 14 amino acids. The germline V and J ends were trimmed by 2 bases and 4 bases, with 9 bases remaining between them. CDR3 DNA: TGCGCCAGCAGCTTCCTGGATATCACCGGGGAGCTGTTTTTT. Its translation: CASSFLDITGELFF.